This T cell receptor (beta chain) was captured by sequencing in a study of blood T cells in healthy people across ages. A second about 7 to 11 cycle PCR used barcoded and J-beta primers. TCRdb reprocessed the 5' RACE reads via MiXCR and lists one record per CDR3 protein. The sample contains about 290,000 distinct CDR3 sequences, 25% to 30% of which appear only once. This clonotype occurred many times. Sequenced input: blood. The TCR comes from a woman aged 70-85 years in good health.

The CDR3 spells CASSQGARQPQHF. CDR3 in DNA: TGTGCCAGCAGCCAGGGGGCGAGGCAGCCCCAGCATTTT. The chain employs TRBV3-1 and TRBJ1-5; a weak D match, TRBD1 (6 bases). Germline CDR1 reads LGHDT; CDR2 reads YNNKEL (reference sequence). V lost 3 bases to trimming and J lost 7 bases, with 10 bases between them. The CDR3 is 13 residues long.